These T cell receptor beta chains were read from a single sample in a study of Ad26.COV2.S vaccination and SARS-CoV-2 variants. Some clones are missing from TCRdb's copy, which holds only in-frame ones; the method was immunoSEQ multiplex PCR. The data show some 500,000 clones, with about 91% seen just once and about 2.4% held by the top ten. The starting material was peripheral blood, obtained in a trial of Ad26.COV2.S vaccine versus placebo. Every receptor here comes from a person between 18 and 60 years old who received the Ad26.COV2.S COVID-19 vaccine or a placebo. Both conserved end residues are part of each CDR3. D genes are given only for firm matches. For some rows the clone size is stated as once, few or many, or as a class when expanded; others skip it.

-	TRBV2	TRBJ1-2	-	CASSAGQLPNYGYTF	TGTGCCAGCAGTGCTGGACAGCTACCCAACTATGGCTACACCTTC
-	TRBV4-3	TRBJ2-3	TRBD2	CASSQDKGGGGTDTQYF	TGCGCCAGCAGCCAAGATAAAGGTGGGGGGGGCACAGATACGCAGTATTTT
-	TRBV4-1	TRBJ2-1	-	CASSQVRPHEQFF	TGCGCCAGCAGCCAAGTTAGGCCTCATGAGCAGTTCTTC
-	TRBV2	TRBJ1-2	-	CASSYQDHYGYTF	TGTGCCAGCAGTTATCAGGATCACTATGGCTACACCTTC
-	TRBV4-2	TRBJ2-4	-	CASSLPLAGDIAKNIQYF	TGTGCCAGCAGCCTTCCCCTGGCGGGGGACATAGCCAAAAACATTCAGTACTTC
-	TRBV10-3	TRBJ2-7	TRBD1	CAIRGQGSSYEQYF	TGTGCCATCAGGGGACAGGGGAGCTCCTACGAGCAGTACTTC
-	TRBV23-1	TRBJ2-5	-	CASSQTWGYQETQYF	TGCGCCAGCAGTCAAACTTGGGGGTACCAAGAGACCCAGTACTTC
-	TRBV9	TRBJ1-2	TRBD1	CASSVARDREVGYTF	TGTGCCAGCAGCGTCGCCCGGGACAGGGAGGTTGGCTACACCTTC
-	TRBV5-5	TRBJ1-5	-	CASSLWPPDQPQHF	TGTGCCAGCAGCTTGTGGCCGCCCGATCAGCCCCAGCATTTT
-	TRBV2	TRBJ1-2	TRBD1	CASSEVQGGGYTF	TGTGCCAGCAGTGAGGTGCAGGGGGGCGGCTACACCTTC
-	TRBV7-9	TRBJ1-2	-	CASSHLLTNYGYTF	TGTGCCAGCAGCCACTTGTTAACTAACTATGGCTACACCTTC
-	TRBV2	TRBJ2-1	-	CASSGSRLAADDEQFF	TGTGCCAGCAGTGGGAGTAGGCTAGCCGCGGACGATGAGCAGTTCTTC
-	TRBV28	TRBJ1-1	-	CASTPPGGTEAFF	TGTGCCAGCACCCCCCCCGGCGGCACTGAAGCTTTCTTT
-	TRBV11-2	TRBJ2-1	-	CASSFGGPYEQFF	TGTGCCAGCAGCTTTGGAGGGCCATATGAGCAGTTCTTC
-	TRBV3-1/TRBV3-2	TRBJ1-2	-	CASSRTKLYGYTF	TGTGCCAGCAGTCGGACCAAGCTCTATGGCTACACCTTC
-	TRBV18	TRBJ1-4	-	CASSPFFGTPNEKLFF	TGTGCCAGCTCACCTTTCTTTGGGACACCGAATGAAAAACTGTTTTTT
once	TRBV12-2	TRBJ1-1	-	CASRLAQGAEAFF	TGTGCAAGTCGCTTAGCGCAGGGGGCTGAAGCTTTCTTT